The 9 T cell receptor beta chains below all came from one sample that was sequenced in a study of blood T cell repertoires in COVID-19. Produced via immunoSEQ multiplex PCR; TCRdb's table is partial and in-frame only. The sample has 150,000 to 200,000 clones, 79% seen once. The sequenced material came from peripheral blood. The receptors were gathered from a man aged 55 to 70 with active or convalescent COVID-19.

The chain is built from TRBV5-5 and TRBJ2-7; no definite D call. The germline V gene encodes CDR1 SGHKS and CDR2 YYEKEE (reference sequence). The CDR3 is 15 amino acids. The V and J ends lost 0 bases and 0 bases respectively, with 10 bases between them. CDR3 sequence: CASSLVVRYSYEQYF. CDR3 coding DNA: TGTGCCAGCAGCTTGGTTGTCCGTTACTCCTACGAGCAGTACTTC.

This chain joins TRBV6-5 and TRBJ2-2, with a possible D match to TRBD2 (5 bases). Trimming removed 6 bases at V and 3 bases at J, with 11 bases between. Germline lookup yields CDR1 MNHEY and CDR2 SVGAGI. The CDR3 is made up of 14 amino acids. Here the CDR3 reads CASRPSGHTGELFF. CDR3 nucleotide sequence: TGTGCCAGCAGACCCAGCGGACACACCGGGGAGCTGTTTTTT.

This clone was seen more than once but under ten times. This chain connects TRBV5-6 to TRBJ1-1; 8 bases align to TRBD1. Looked up from germline, CDR1 is SGHDT and CDR2 is YYEEEE. Trimming removed 2 bases from V and 4 bases from J; junction bases left unmatched: 7. This CDR3 spans 15 amino acids. This chain's CDR3 is CASSFAGTGGTEAFF. The CDR3 DNA follows: TGTGCCAGCAGCTTCGCCGGCACAGGGGGCACTGAAGCTTTCTTT.

This clone has more than one count but fewer than ten. The chain joins TRBV28 to TRBJ1-5, with 7 bases lining up with TRBD1. This CDR3 is 16 amino acids long. V lost 7 bases, J lost 1 base, and 10 bases stayed unmatched. Germline V CDR1 and CDR2: MDHEN, SYDVKM. CDR3 in DNA: TGTGCCAGCACAAAGAGGCAGGGGGACAGCAATCAGCCCCAGCATTTT. Its translation: CASTKRQGDSNQPQHF. The whole variable domain, remainder taken from reference TRBV28 and TRBJ1-5, is DVKVTQSSRYLVKRTGEKVFLECVQDMDHENMFWYRQDPGLGLRLIYFSYDVKMKEKGDIPEGYSVSREKKERFSLILESASTNQTSMYLCASTKRQGDSNQPQHFGDGTRLSIL.

This clone was counted a single time. The V and J genes are TRBV4-3 and TRBJ2-3; D remains unclear. The V end lost 0 bases, the J end lost 4 bases, and 11 bases lay between the germline ends. CDR3 length: 15 amino acids. The germline CDR1 and CDR2 sequences are LGHNA and YSLEER. CDR3 nucleotides: TGCGCCAGCAGCCAAGATCACAGTGGTGCAGATACGCAGTATTTT. Translated, it gives CASSQDHSGADTQYF.

Details on this clone: Germline is not matched at one junction end, which may reflect a read error. V and J are TRBV7-2 and TRBJ2-7, with 9 bases lining up with TRBD1. The CDR3 length is 18 residues. Germline CDR1 is SGHTA and CDR2 is FQGNSA. CDR3 nucleotides: TGTGCCAGCAGACCACGGGACAGGGCGGTCCCAGGGGAAGGCGAGCTGTACTTC. Translation: CASRPRDRAVPGEGELYF.

This clone was recorded a few times. The gene calls are TRBV25-1 and TRBJ1-6; D is undetermined. This CDR3 is built from 14 residues. Germline CDR1 reads MGHDK; CDR2 reads SYGVNS. V lost 8 bases to trimming and J lost 1 base, with 9 bases between them. The CDR3 reads CASSGGSYNSPLHF. In DNA, the CDR3 is TGTGCCAGCTCGGGAGGGTCCTATAATTCACCCCTCCACTTT.

The chain links TRBV27 to TRBJ2-2; TRBD1 matches 8 bases. CDR1 and CDR2 (germline): MNHEY, SMNVEV (reference sequence). The CDR3 loop spans 16 amino acids. Germline trimming cut 2 bases from V and 1 base from J; bases unmatched to any gene: 3. In DNA, the CDR3 is TGTGCCAGCAGTTTAAGGGACAGGTTGAACACCGGGGAGCTGTTTTTT. Its translation is CASSLRDRLNTGELFF.

The CDR3 sequence: CASSIAQAQETQYF. The CDR3, as DNA: TGTGCCAGTAGTATAGCACAGGCCCAAGAGACCCAGTACTTC. The chain employs TRBV19 and TRBJ2-5; a weak D match, TRBD1 (5 bases). The germline V and J ends were trimmed by 1 base and 1 base, with 7 bases remaining between them. Germline V lookup: CDR1 LNHDA, CDR2 SQIVND (reference sequence). CDR3 size: 14 residues. The full variable domain, rest sourced from reference TRBV19 and TRBJ2-5, is DGGITQSPKYLFRKEGQNVTLSCEQNLNHDAMYWYRQDPGQGLRLIYYSQIVNDFQKGDIAEGYSVSREKKESFPLTVTSAQKNPTAFYLCASSIAQAQETQYFGPGTRLLVL.